This paragraph reports one T cell receptor (beta chain). Antigen unknown. An immunoSEQ assay, version v3.0, was performed at survey level. 40,000-50,000 T-cell genomes per sample were the sequencing target. The repertoire was sequenced with immunoSEQ multiplex PCR; TCRdb's copy has only in-frame clones and lacks some. This sample has tens of thousands of clones, with just under 95% found just once. The data were taken from a study of long-term antiretroviral therapy in people with HIV. V shed 3 bases and J 4 bases; nucleotides not matched to a gene: 4. The germline V gene encodes CDR1 SGHVS and CDR2 FQNEAQ. The CDR3 has 14 residues. Study-level points and caveats: Across all time points, the repertoire was dominated by clones that expanded before ART.

The chain is built from TRBV7-8 and TRBJ1-2; TRBD1 agrees at 8 bases. This TCR derives from a man in his fifties with HIV. Material: unsorted PBMCs, obtained 5.3 years after starting antiretroviral therapy. CDR3 bases: TGTGCCAGCAGCTTGGGACAGGCCTCCTATGGCTACACCTTC. It is translated as CASSLGQASYGYTF.